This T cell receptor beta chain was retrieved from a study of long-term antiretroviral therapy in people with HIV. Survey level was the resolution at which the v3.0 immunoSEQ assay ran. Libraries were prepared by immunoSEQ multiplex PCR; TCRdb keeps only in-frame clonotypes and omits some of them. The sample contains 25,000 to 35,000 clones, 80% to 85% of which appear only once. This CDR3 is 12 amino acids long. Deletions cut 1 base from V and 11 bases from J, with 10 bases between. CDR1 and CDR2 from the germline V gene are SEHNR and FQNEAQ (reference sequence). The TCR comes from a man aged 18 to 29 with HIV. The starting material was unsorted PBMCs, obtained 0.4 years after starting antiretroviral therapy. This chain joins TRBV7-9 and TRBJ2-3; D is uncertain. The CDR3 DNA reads TGTGCCAGCAGCTTAGTTCGGAATGGGCAGTATTTT. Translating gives CASSLVRNGQYF.